This TCR beta chain was profiled in a study of PD-1 blockade in classical Hodgkin lymphoma. Study-wide results and limits: Significantly greater TCR diversity emerged by C4D1 in CD4+ cells but not CD8+ cells. Before treatment, complete responders showed about the same diversity as newly diagnosed patients.

CDR3 size: 22 residues. Germline values: CDR1 ENHRY, CDR2 SYGVKD. Trimming at V came to 2 bases and at J to 6 bases, leaving 18 bases not matched to a gene. The time point denotes: cycle 4 day 1 (C4D1), after more than 5 weeks of nivolumab. All the patients suffered relapse after autologous stem cell transplantation, and brentuximab vedotin exposure differed. Patients reached a best response of complete response, partial response or progressive disease. Points on this clone: The antigen remains undetermined.

The repertoire was sequenced with immunoSEQ multiplex PCR; TCRdb's copy has only in-frame clones and lacks some. The data show around 90,000 clones, just under 80% seen once. Material: peripheral blood mononuclear cells (PBMCs), obtained before the fourth cycle of nivolumab. The chain is built from TRBV10-3 and TRBJ2-2; 16 bases fit TRBD2. The sequence derives from a human donor with classical Hodgkin lymphoma. As DNA, the CDR3 is TGTGCCATCAGTGAGGCGATCGGGACTAGCGGGGGGGCCCTGTGGGTCCCCGGGGAGCTGTTTTTT. It is translated as CAISEAIGTSGGALWVPGELFF.